The 26 T cell receptor beta chains below were found in one sample sequenced in a study of patients and donors after allogeneic stem cell transplantation. TCRdb ran MiXCR on the RT-PCR reads and lists one entry per CDR3 protein. In the table there are approximately 150,000 distinct CDR3 sequences, roughly 31% of which are singletons. The material sequenced was blood, either unsorted or a sorted T cell fraction (not recorded which). The receptors derive from a human donor who was either an allogeneic HSCT recipient or a stem cell or donor lymphocyte infusion donor (not recorded which). It is not recorded whose cells these are; they may come from a transplant donor.

This clonotype is a singleton in its sample. This chain joins TRBV24-1 and TRBJ2-2; 7 nucleotides match TRBD1. This CDR3 contains 16 residues. V shed 4 bases and J 6 bases; nucleotides not matched to a gene: 10. Looked up from germline, CDR1 is KGHDR and CDR2 is SFDVKD. The CDR3 DNA reads as TGTGCCACCAGTGACCCGACAGGGAAGGACGCCGGGGAGCTGTTTTTT. Translating gives CATSDPTGKDAGELFF.

This chain connects TRBV27 to TRBJ2-7; 9 nucleotides agree with TRBD2. Germline CDR1 is MNHEY and CDR2 is SMNVEV (reference sequence). The junction had 4 bases not matched to a gene; V was cut back by 5 bases and J by 2 bases. The CDR3 spans 14 residues. CDR3 region: CASSLSGSAYEQYF. CDR3 nucleotides: TGTGCCAGCAGTCTTAGCGGGAGCGCCTACGAGCAGTACTTC.

Comments on this clonotype: Since a much larger clone is just one base distant, this may be a read error. The chain links TRBV12-3 or TRBV12-4 to TRBJ1-3; the D is unclear. V lost 3 bases and J 4 bases, leaving 4 bases between the germline ends. The CDR3 is 12 residues long. CDR3 sequence: CASSFDGNTIYF. The CDR3 DNA sequence: TGTGCCAGCAGTTTTGACGGAAACACCATATATTTT.

The chain employs TRBV4-3 and TRBJ2-3; tentative D call: TRBD2 (6 bases). The V end was cut by 3 bases, the J end by 4 bases, with 11 bases between. Germline V CDR1 and CDR2: LGHNA, YSLEER. The CDR3 runs to 14 residues. The CDR3 is CASSQLPGADTQYF. The CDR3 DNA sequence: TGCGCCAGCAGCCAGCTCCCGGGGGCAGATACGCAGTATTTT.

This clonotype was detected many times. This chain connects TRBV18 to TRBJ1-1, with TRBD1 matching 9 bases. The germline V gene encodes CDR1 KGHSH and CDR2 LQKENI. J was trimmed by 1 base and V by 8 bases; bases with no gene match: 2. The CDR3 length is 13 residues. The CDR3 sequence is CASRTGENTEAFF. For the CDR3, the DNA is TGTGCCAGCCGGACAGGGGAGAACACTGAAGCTTTCTTT.

This clonotype showed up just a few times. The V gene is TRBV12-3 or TRBV12-4, the J gene TRBJ2-7; weak D call: TRBD1 (6 bases). CDR3 size: 13 residues. V lost 3 bases and J 7 bases, leaving 13 bases between the germline ends. The CDR3 DNA reads TGTGCCAGCAGTTTGGGGGCCGTCTGGGAGCAGTACTTC. Residues: CASSLGAVWEQYF.

This clonotype was recorded a few times. The rearrangement uses TRBV10-3 and TRBJ2-5; 9 nucleotides agree with TRBD1. Germline V lookup: CDR1 ENHRY, CDR2 SYGVKD. There are 13 residues in the CDR3. With V trimmed by 10 bases and J by 2 bases, 5 bases remained unmatched. The CDR3 is CATTGTGQETQYF. CDR3 in DNA: TGTGCCACCACCGGGACAGGGCAAGAGACCCAGTACTTC.

The chain joins TRBV20-1 to TRBJ1-5; no clear D. The length of the CDR3 is 12 residues. Trimming removed 5 bases at V and 7 bases at J, with 12 bases between. Per the germline V gene, CDR1 is DFQATT and CDR2 is SNEGSKA (reference sequence). CDR3 coding DNA: TGCAGTGCTTTAGATGGGCTACAGCCCCAGCATTTT. It yields the protein CSALDGLQPQHF.

The DNA for the CDR3 is TGTGCCACCAGCGTGGGACAGGAACCTGGCTACACCTTC. Translation gives CATSVGQEPGYTF. The V gene is TRBV15, the J gene TRBJ1-2; TRBD1 aligns across 8 bases. Germline-derived CDR1 and CDR2 are LNHNV and YYDKDF (reference sequence). CDR3 length: 13 amino acids. The V and J ends lost 5 bases and 7 bases, in that order; junction bases with no gene match: 6.

The gene calls are TRBV6-5 and TRBJ1-2, with TRBD1 as a possible D gene (5 bases). The CDR3 covers 16 residues. Germline loops: CDR1 MNHEY, CDR2 SVGAGI. The V end lost 6 bases, the J end lost 1 base, and 18 bases lay between the germline ends. In nucleotides, the CDR3 is TGTGCCAGCAGATCGACAGCCTACCTGGGTAACTATGGCTACACCTTC. Protein: CASRSTAYLGNYGYTF.

Many counts were recorded for this clonotype. The gene calls are TRBV10-3 and TRBJ1-3; D uncertain. The CDR3 sequence is 15 residues long. V was cut by 0 bases and J by 1 base, with 7 bases left in between. The germline V gene encodes CDR1 ENHRY and CDR2 SYGVKD. CDR3 in DNA: TGTGCCATCAGTGAGTCAGAGGGTTCTGGAAACACCATATATTTT. Its translation: CAISESEGSGNTIYF.

This CDR3 is CASRLPWARENFGGELFF. The CDR3 DNA follows: TGTGCCAGCAGACTTCCCTGGGCGCGGGAGAACTTCGGCGGGGAGCTGTTTTTT. The V and J genes are TRBV7-9 and TRBJ2-2, with 7 bases fitting TRBD2. The V and J ends lost 6 bases and 7 bases, in that order; junction bases with no gene match: 20. CDR3 length equals 18 residues. Germline loops: CDR1 SEHNR, CDR2 FQNEAQ (reference sequence).

This clonotype was counted only a few times. This chain uses TRBV4-1 with TRBJ1-5; D is unclear. Germline V gene sequence: CDR1 MGHRA, CDR2 YSYEKL. V was pared by 5 bases and J by 1 base, with 12 bases between. CDR3 length equals 15 residues. In DNA form, the CDR3 reads TGCGCCAGCAGCTTCCTAGTAGGGAGCAATCAGCCCCAGCATTTT. It encodes CASSFLVGSNQPQHF.

This clonotype was picked up a small number of times. The rearrangement links TRBV4-3 to TRBJ2-1; D is unclear. Looked up from germline, CDR1 is LGHNA and CDR2 is YSLEER. The CDR3 runs 14 residues. V was trimmed by 1 base and J by 4 bases, leaving 8 bases between them. CDR3 sequence (DNA): TGCGCCAGCAGCCAAGTCGTCTCTTACAATGAGCAGTTCTTC. Protein: CASSQVVSYNEQFF.

The chain uses TRBV5-1 and TRBJ2-1; a possible D gene is TRBD2 (6 bases). CDR1 is SGHRS and CDR2 is YFSETQ in the germline V gene. The V end lost 3 bases, the J end lost 2 bases, and 12 bases lay between the germline ends. The CDR3 runs 15 residues. The DNA of the CDR3 is TGCGCCAGCAGCTCGGGAGCTAGCACCTACAATGAGCAGTTCTTC. It translates to CASSSGASTYNEQFF.

The V and J genes are TRBV12-3 or TRBV12-4 and TRBJ2-7; 7 bases are a match to TRBD1. Losses at the gene ends were 2 bases for V and 2 bases for J; bases not matched to a gene: 12. This CDR3 has 17 residues. The chain's CDR3 is CASSLSLLQGLTYEQYF. Here the CDR3 DNA reads TGTGCCAGCAGTTTAAGTCTGTTACAGGGGCTTACCTACGAGCAGTACTTC.

In this sample, this clonotype turned up a few times. This rearrangement joins TRBV19 to TRBJ2-7; 13 positions match TRBD2. The CDR3 consists of 15 residues. V dropped 5 bases and J dropped 4; count of bases not matched to a gene: 5. Germline CDR1 LNHDA, CDR2 SQIVND (reference sequence). The CDR3 sequence is CASSRLAGGGYEQYF. In DNA form, the CDR3 reads TGTGCCAGTAGTCGACTAGCGGGAGGTGGGTACGAGCAGTACTTC.

About this clonotype: Since a much larger clone is just one base distant, this may be a read error. Since no conserved phenylalanine or tryptophan closes the CDR3, a read error is the likely cause. This chain uses TRBV20-1 with TRBJ1-1; D is perhaps TRBD1 (5 bases). The V gene's germline CDR1 is DFQATT and CDR2 SNEGSKA (reference sequence). Trimming left V 6 bases short and J 3 bases short, with 17 bases between. There are 14 residues in the CDR3. CDR3: CSAQRGSGDTEAFL. The CDR3 DNA follows: TGCAGTGCCCAACGGGGGTCCGGGGACACTGAAGCTTTCTTG.

A few counts support this clonotype. V is TRBV5-1 and J is TRBJ2-6; D is undetermined. Trimming cost V 0 bases and J 4 bases, with 5 bases left between them. CDR3 length: 14 amino acids. The germline V gene encodes CDR1 SGHRS and CDR2 YFSETQ. CDR3 amino acids: CASSLESGANVLTF. Here the CDR3 DNA reads TGCGCCAGCAGCTTGGAGTCGGGGGCCAACGTCCTGACTTTC.

This clonotype was detected a few times. The rearrangement joins TRBV7-9 to TRBJ2-1; D unresolved. Trimming took off 5 bases at V and 7 bases at J, with 3 bases between the two ends. Germline loops: CDR1 SEHNR, CDR2 FQNEAQ (reference sequence). CDR3 length equals 10 residues. The CDR3 reads CASSPNEQFF. DNA for the CDR3: TGTGCCAGCAGCCCTAATGAGCAGTTCTTC.

The genes are TRBV4-1 and TRBJ2-1, with D uncertain. This CDR3 is 12 amino acids long. Germline CDR1 is MGHRA and CDR2 is YSYEKL. Deletions cut 1 base from V and 7 bases from J, with 5 bases between. This CDR3 reads CASSQARNEQFF. In DNA form, the CDR3 reads TGCGCCAGCAGCCAAGCACGGAATGAGCAGTTCTTC.

This clonotype was found many times. V gene TRBV20-1 combines with J gene TRBJ1-5; no clear D. The CDR3 covers 14 residues. Germline CDR1 reads DFQATT; CDR2 reads SNEGSKA (reference sequence). V was pared by 2 bases and J by 8 bases, with 16 bases between. CDR3 DNA sequence: TGCAGTGCTAGAACACGGTGGATTGATGAGCCCCAGCATTTT. Amino acid sequence: CSARTRWIDEPQHF.

This clonotype was observed many times. The rearrangement uses TRBV6-5 and TRBJ1-1, with unresolved D. This CDR3 is 15 amino acids long. The germline V and J ends were trimmed by 0 bases and 4 bases, with 12 bases remaining between them. Germline V gene sequence: CDR1 MNHEY, CDR2 SVGAGI. CDR3 in DNA: TGTGCCAGCAGTTACTCTGTCAACTCGGGCACTGAAGCTTTCTTT. Amino acid sequence: CASSYSVNSGTEAFF.

V gene TRBV9 combines with J gene TRBJ2-3; 8 positions match TRBD1. Per germline, CDR1 SGDLS and CDR2 YYNGEE. With 5 bases clipped from V and 5 bases from J, the junction kept 4 bases outside the gene matches. There are 13 residues in the CDR3. The CDR3, as DNA: TGTGCCAGCAGGACAGGGGAAGTAGATACGCAGTATTTT. Residues: CASRTGEVDTQYF.

J is TRBJ2-3 and V is TRBV6-5; TRBD2 might be the D (7 bases). The length of the CDR3 is 15 residues. The V end was cut by 2 bases, the J end by 6 bases, with 15 bases between. Germline V lookup: CDR1 MNHEY, CDR2 SVGAGI. The CDR3 spells CASSYVGGAKDTQYF. The CDR3 nucleotides are TGTGCCAGCAGTTACGTGGGGGGGGCTAAGGATACGCAGTATTTT.

The J gene is TRBJ2-7, the V gene TRBV27; D ambiguous. Germline V lookup: CDR1 MNHEY, CDR2 SMNVEV (reference sequence). The CDR3 contains 15 residues. Between the trimmed V and J ends, which lost 2 bases and 3 bases, there was a span of 14 bases. CDR3 loop: CASSLEPTLSYEQYF. For the CDR3, the DNA is TGTGCCAGCAGTTTAGAACCCACCTTGAGCTACGAGCAGTACTTC.